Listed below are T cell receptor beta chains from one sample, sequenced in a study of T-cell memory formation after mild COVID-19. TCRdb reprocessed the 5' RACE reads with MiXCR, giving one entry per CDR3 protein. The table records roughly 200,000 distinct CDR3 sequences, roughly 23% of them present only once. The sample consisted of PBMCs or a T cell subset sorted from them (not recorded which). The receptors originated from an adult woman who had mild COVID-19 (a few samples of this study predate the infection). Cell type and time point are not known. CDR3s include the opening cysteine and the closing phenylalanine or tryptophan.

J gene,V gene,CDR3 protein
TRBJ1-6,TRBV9,CASSVEDEEDSPLHF
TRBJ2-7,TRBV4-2,CASSQEGLARYEQYF
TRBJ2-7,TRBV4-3,CASSQRGTTEPYEQYF
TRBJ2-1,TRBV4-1,CASSQESYGESYNEQFF
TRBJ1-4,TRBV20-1,CSARNRGRAATNEKLFF
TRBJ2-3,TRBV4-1,CASSQGRGVSDTQYF
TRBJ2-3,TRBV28,CASSLGSPSTDTQYF
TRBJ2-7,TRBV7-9,CASSLMATLNYEQYF
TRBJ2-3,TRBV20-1,CSALRGARDTQYF
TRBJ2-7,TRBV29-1,CSVGASGPYEQYF
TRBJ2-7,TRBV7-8,CASSFRSGQFPSYEQYF
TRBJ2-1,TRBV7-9,CSGTGIYNEQFF
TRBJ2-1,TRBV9,CASSDGLAGEHNEQFF
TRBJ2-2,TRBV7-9,CASSPRPLGPGELFF
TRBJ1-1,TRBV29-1,CSGTESNTEAFF
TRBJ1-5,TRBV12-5,CASEPTGYSNQPQHF
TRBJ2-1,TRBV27,CASRPLAGGPLGDNEQFF
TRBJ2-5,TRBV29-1,CSVEDRGDSVKETQYF
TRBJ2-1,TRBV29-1,CSVDPDIWINEQFF
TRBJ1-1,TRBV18,CASSPPIRGENTEAFF
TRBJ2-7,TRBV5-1,CASSPGTGRNEQYF
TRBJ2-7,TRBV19,CASSIGFGSHEQYF
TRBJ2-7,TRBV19,CASSMTGPYGEQYF
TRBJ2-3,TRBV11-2,CASISWGGTQYF
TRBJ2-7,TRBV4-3,CASSQDRGSSYEQYF
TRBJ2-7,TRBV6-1,CASSGTGSSYEQYF
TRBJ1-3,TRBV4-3,CASSYDGAYGNTIYF
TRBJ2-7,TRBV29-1,CSVYRTSGDYEQYF
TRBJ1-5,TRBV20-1,CSAPAEGLNQPQHF
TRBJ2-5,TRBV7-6,CASSLGGGGVETQYF
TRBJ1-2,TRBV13,CASSARAGGVLGYTF
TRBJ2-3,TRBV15,CATSRESLRGAGTDTQYF
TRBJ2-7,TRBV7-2,CASSPRSSYEQYF